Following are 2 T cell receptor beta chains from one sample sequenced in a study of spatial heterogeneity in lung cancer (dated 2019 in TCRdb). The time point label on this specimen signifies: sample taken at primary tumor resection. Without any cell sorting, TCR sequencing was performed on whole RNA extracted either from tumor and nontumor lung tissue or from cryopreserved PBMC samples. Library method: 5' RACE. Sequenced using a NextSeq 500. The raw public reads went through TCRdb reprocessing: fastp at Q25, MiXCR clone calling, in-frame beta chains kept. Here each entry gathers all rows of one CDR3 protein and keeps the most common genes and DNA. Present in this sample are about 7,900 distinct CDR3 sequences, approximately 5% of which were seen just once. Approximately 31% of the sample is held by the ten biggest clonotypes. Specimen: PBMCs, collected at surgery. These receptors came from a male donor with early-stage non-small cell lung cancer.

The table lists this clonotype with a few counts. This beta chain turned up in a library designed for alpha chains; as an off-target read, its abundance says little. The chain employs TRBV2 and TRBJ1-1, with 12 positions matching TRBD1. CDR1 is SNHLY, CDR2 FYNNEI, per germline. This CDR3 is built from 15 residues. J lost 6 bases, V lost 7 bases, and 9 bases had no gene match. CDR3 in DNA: TGTGCCAGCACTCAAAGCCGGGACAGGGGGCCTGAAGCTTTCTTT. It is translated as CASTQSRDRGPEAFF.

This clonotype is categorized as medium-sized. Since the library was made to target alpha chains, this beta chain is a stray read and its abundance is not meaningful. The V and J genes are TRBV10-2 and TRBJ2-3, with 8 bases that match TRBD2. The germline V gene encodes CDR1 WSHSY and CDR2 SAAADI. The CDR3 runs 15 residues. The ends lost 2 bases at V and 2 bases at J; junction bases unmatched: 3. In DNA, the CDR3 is TGCGCCAGCAGTGAGGCGGGGGGCTTCACAGATACGCAGTATTTT. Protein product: CASSEAGGFTDTQYF.